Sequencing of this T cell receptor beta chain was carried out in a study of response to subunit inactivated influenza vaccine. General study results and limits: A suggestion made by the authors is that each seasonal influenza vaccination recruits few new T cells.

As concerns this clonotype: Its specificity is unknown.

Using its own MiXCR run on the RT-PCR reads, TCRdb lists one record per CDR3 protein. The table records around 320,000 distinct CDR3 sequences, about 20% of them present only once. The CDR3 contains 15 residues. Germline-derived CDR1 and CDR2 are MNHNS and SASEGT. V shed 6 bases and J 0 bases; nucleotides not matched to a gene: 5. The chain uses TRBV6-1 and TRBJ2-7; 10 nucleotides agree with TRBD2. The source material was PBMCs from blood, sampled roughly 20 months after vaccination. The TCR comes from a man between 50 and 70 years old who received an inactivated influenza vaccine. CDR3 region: CASRPGLANSYEQYF. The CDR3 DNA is TGTGCCAGCAGACCGGGACTAGCGAACTCCTACGAGCAGTACTTC.